Shown below are 16 T cell receptor beta chains from a single sample sequenced in a study of TIL therapy for anti-PD-1-resistant metastatic lung cancer. The immunoSEQ assay was v3. The table came from immunoSEQ multiplex PCR; TCRdb's copy has only in-frame clones and leaves some out. The table has approximately 60,000 clones, 75% to 85% seen once. This sample's time point: pre-treatment sample, taken before nivolumab and TIL therapy. The sample consisted of blood, taken at baseline. These receptors all come from a person aged 25 to 80 with non-small cell lung cancer.

V is TRBV9 and J is TRBJ2-7, with 14 nucleotides matching TRBD2. The CDR3 totals 14 residues. The germline V gene has CDR1 SGDLS and CDR2 YYNGEE. V gave up 6 bases and J gave up 6 bases; unmatched junction bases: 5. CDR3 DNA: TGTGCCAGCAAACCGGGACTAGCGGGGGCCGAGCAGTACTTC. It yields the protein CASKPGLAGAEQYF.

To note about this clone: Other DNA sequences within the sample encode an identical CDR3. The chain joins TRBV9 to TRBJ2-3; unclear D gene. This CDR3 comprises 14 residues. V lost 0 bases to trimming and J lost 0 bases, with 5 bases between them. CDR1 SGDLS and CDR2 YYNGEE come from the germline V gene. CDR3 in amino acids: CASSVGGSTDTQYF. CDR3 nucleotides: TGTGCCAGCAGCGTAGGCGGTAGCACAGATACGCAGTATTTT.

The V and J genes are TRBV19 and TRBJ1-4; D perhaps matches TRBD1 (5 bases). V gave up 5 bases and J gave up 5 bases, with 12 bases separating them. The CDR3 spans 14 residues. Germline V gene sequence: CDR1 LNHDA, CDR2 SQIVND (reference sequence). CDR3 sequence (DNA): TGTGCCAGTAGTTCCGGGGCGACCAATGAAAAACTGTTTTTT. Translated: CASSSGATNEKLFF.

The rearrangement links TRBV4-1 to TRBJ1-5; D is perhaps TRBD1 (6 bases). V lost 0 bases and J 0 bases, leaving 18 bases between the germline ends. The germline V gene encodes CDR1 MGHRA and CDR2 YSYEKL. This CDR3 spans 19 amino acids. The CDR3: CASSQERLGGTLSNQPQHF. As DNA, the CDR3 is TGCGCCAGCAGCCAAGAACGCCTAGGAGGGACACTTAGCAATCAGCCCCAGCATTTT.

V is TRBV28 and J is TRBJ2-5, with 9 bases fitting TRBD2. Germline loops: CDR1 MDHEN, CDR2 SYDVKM. The CDR3 runs to 16 residues. V was pared by 7 bases and J by 2 bases, with 11 bases of the junction left unmatched. The CDR3 loop reads CASKEAGGLEQETQYF. Written as DNA, the CDR3 is TGTGCCAGCAAGGAAGCGGGGGGTTTAGAACAAGAGACCCAGTACTTC.

The chain has TRBV7-2 and TRBJ1-6; D is unresolved. V was cut by 0 bases and J by 10 bases, with 13 bases left in between. CDR3 size: 15 residues. Germline V gene sequence: CDR1 SGHTA, CDR2 FQGNSA. The CDR3: CASSLAGQLGSPLHF. The CDR3 region has the DNA TGTGCCAGCAGCTTAGCTGGCCAACTCGGATCACCCCTCCACTTT.

The genes are TRBV11-2 and TRBJ2-7; D ambiguous. Per the germline V gene, CDR1 is SGHAT and CDR2 is FQNNGV. The ends were cut back, 4 bases at V and 4 bases at J, with 14 bases in the middle. CDR3 size: 14 residues. The CDR3: CASSWAGSSYEQYF. In DNA form, the CDR3 reads TGTGCCAGCAGCTGGGCCGGTTCGTCTTACGAGCAGTACTTC.

The V call is TRBV2, the J call TRBJ2-7, with D possibly being TRBD2 (6 bases). The CDR3 is 12 residues long. V gave up 9 bases and J gave up 6 bases, with 15 bases separating them. The germline gives CDR1 SNHLY, CDR2 FYNNEI. For the CDR3, the DNA is TGTGCCAGTGGGACTTTGCGACTCGAGCAGTACTTC. It specifies CASGTLRLEQYF.

The chain combines TRBV6-5 with TRBJ2-7; 13 bases match TRBD2. Germline lookup yields CDR1 MNHEY and CDR2 SVGAGI. The CDR3 contains 15 residues. J lost 2 bases, V lost 4 bases, and 2 bases had no gene match. The chain's CDR3 is CASSLLAGGPYEQYF. The CDR3 DNA reads TGTGCCAGCAGTTTACTAGCGGGAGGGCCCTACGAGCAGTACTTC.

The J gene is TRBJ2-1, the V gene TRBV10-2; D not certain. Trimming stripped 0 bases from V and 3 bases from J, with 6 bases between. This CDR3 is built from 14 residues. Germline V gene lookup returns CDR1 WSHSY and CDR2 SAAADI. The CDR3 region is CASSESSLYNEQFF. The CDR3 nucleotides read TGCGCCAGCAGTGAGTCTTCTCTCTACAATGAGCAGTTCTTC.

This clone was detected a few times. The J gene is TRBJ1-5, the V gene TRBV6-2 or TRBV6-3; D remains unclear. V lost 6 bases and J 11 bases, leaving 14 bases between the germline ends. CDR1 is MNHEY, CDR2 SVGEGT, per germline. The CDR3 length is 12 residues. DNA for the CDR3: TGTGCCAGCAGCTCGGCTTCGTGGGCCCAGCATTTT. Translation: CASSSASWAQHF.

The V and J genes are TRBV19 and TRBJ2-6; unclear D gene. The germline gives CDR1 LNHDA, CDR2 SQIVND (reference sequence). Trimming left V 8 bases short and J 4 bases short, with 18 bases between. The CDR3 extends over 16 amino acids. The CDR3 loop reads CASGNFPLGGANVLTF. CDR3 bases: TGTGCCAGTGGTAACTTCCCGTTGGGGGGGGCCAACGTCCTGACTTTC.

The chain uses TRBV5-1 and TRBJ1-4; D might be TRBD1 (5 bases). V lost 7 bases and J 3 bases, leaving 13 bases between the germline ends. The CDR3 loop spans 14 amino acids. The germline gives CDR1 SGHRS, CDR2 YFSETQ. DNA of the CDR3: TGCGCCAGCGGGCAGGGTCCGCCTAATGAAAAACTGTTTTTT. Protein: CASGQGPPNEKLFF.

V usage is TRBV5-1 and J usage is TRBJ2-1; 9 nucleotides line up with TRBD2. With 1 base clipped from V and 4 bases from J, the junction kept 6 bases outside the gene matches. CDR1 is SGHRS, CDR2 YFSETQ, per germline. The CDR3 spans 16 residues. The CDR3 region is CASSLRPSGDYNEQFF. In nucleotides, the CDR3 is TGCGCCAGCAGCTTGAGGCCTAGCGGGGATTACAATGAGCAGTTCTTC.

In its sample, this clone was seen a few times. The CDR3, as DNA: TGTGCCAGCAGTGAAACTGGGTACGAGCAGTACTTC. Protein: CASSETGYEQYF. The chain links TRBV6-1 to TRBJ2-7, with unresolved D. Trimming cost V 2 bases and J 4 bases, with 6 bases left between them. CDR1 MNHNS and CDR2 SASEGT come from the germline V gene. The CDR3 runs to 12 residues.

The chain links TRBV7-2 to TRBJ1-1; perhaps TRBD1 as D (5 bases). Trimming left V 4 bases short and J 1 base short, with 13 bases between. The CDR3 length is 15 residues. Germline V gives CDR1 SGHTA, CDR2 FQGNSA. Here the CDR3 reads CASSSTGLPNTEAFF. As DNA, the CDR3 is TGTGCCAGCAGCTCGACGGGACTCCCGAACACTGAAGCTTTCTTT.